Shown below are 26 T cell receptor beta chains from a single sample sequenced in a study of blood T cell repertoires in COVID-19. Here immunoSEQ multiplex PCR was the method, and the copy in TCRdb shows in-frame clones only, minus some. The table shows about 260,000 clones, with roughly 90% occurring only once. Sequenced: peripheral blood. The receptors were sampled from a human donor in a cohort sampled during active COVID-19.

The CDR3, as DNA: TGTGCCAGCAGCTTAGTGGTGGGAGCCCCCCCCGATACGCAGTATTTT. Translating it yields CASSLVVGAPPDTQYF. The V and J genes are TRBV11-2 and TRBJ2-3; D might be TRBD2 (5 bases). CDR3 length: 16 amino acids. The V end was cut by 1 base, the J end by 6 bases, with 17 bases between. Germline loops: CDR1 SGHAT, CDR2 FQNNGV.

The chain is built from TRBV6-5 and TRBJ1-5; weak D call: TRBD1 (5 bases). CDR1 is MNHEY and CDR2 is SVGAGI in the germline V gene. The CDR3 is 14 amino acids. V dropped 6 bases and J dropped 6 bases, with 15 bases sitting between them. The CDR3 bases are TGTGCCAGCAGGCGCCAGGGATGGGGTCAGCCCCAGCATTTT. It codes for CASRRQGWGQPQHF.

This clone was detected ten times or more. CDR3 sequence reads: CASSNDRGNTIYF. DNA for the CDR3: TGTGCCAGTAGTAATGACAGAGGAAACACCATATATTTT. The rearrangement links TRBV19 to TRBJ1-3; tentatively, D is TRBD1 (5 bases). The CDR3 length is 13 residues. V was trimmed by 4 bases and J by 4 bases, leaving 8 bases between them. CDR1 LNHDA and CDR2 SQIVND come from the germline V gene (reference sequence).

The chain joins TRBV21-1 to TRBJ1-5; the table gives TRBD1 as D, unverified against the DNA. TRBV21-1 is an annotated pseudogene. This CDR3 is built from 19 residues. The CDR3 nucleotides are TGTGCCAGCAGCAAAATAGAGGGGGCCCCCTTCTATAGCAATCAGCCCCAGCATTTT. Translated: CASSKIEGAPFYSNQPQHF.

The rearrangement uses TRBV7-2 and TRBJ1-2; D ambiguous. With 5 bases removed from V and 4 bases from J, the gap between germline ends came to 14 bases. CDR1 is SGHTA, CDR2 FQGNSA, per germline. The CDR3 consists of 14 residues. The CDR3 DNA reads as TGTGCCAGCAGCCTAACGCTCGTGAGCTATGGCTACACCTTC. Translated, it gives CASSLTLVSYGYTF.

V usage is TRBV10-1 and J usage is TRBJ1-2; D unclear. Germline values: CDR1 WNHNN, CDR2 SYGVQD (reference sequence). V was trimmed by 8 bases and J by 3 bases, leaving 4 bases between them. The CDR3 extends over 10 amino acids. CDR3 amino acids: CASLDYGYTF. The CDR3, as DNA: TGCGCCAGCCTCGACTATGGCTACACCTTC.

The rearrangement joins TRBV30 to TRBJ1-6, with D possibly TRBD1 on 6 matching bases. The V end lost 5 bases, the J end lost 9 bases, and 20 bases lay between the germline ends. CDR3 length equals 15 residues. Germline V lookup: CDR1 GTSNPN, CDR2 SVGIG (reference sequence). In nucleotides, the CDR3 is TGTGCCTGGGGCGACAGGCCCAGTGATGTTTCACCCCTCCACTTT. As protein: CAWGDRPSDVSPLHF.

The count of this clone is one. J is TRBJ1-1 and V is TRBV21-1. TRBV21-1 is recorded as a pseudogene. The CDR3 is made up of 15 amino acids. This CDR3 reads CASSKNLWGGTEAFF. The CDR3 nucleotides are TGTGCCAGCAGCAAAAACCTTTGGGGGGGCACTGAAGCTTTCTTT.

V and J are TRBV10-2 and TRBJ2-2; 9 nucleotides agree with TRBD2. CDR3 length: 14 amino acids. Trimming at V came to 6 bases and at J to 3 bases, leaving 2 bases not matched to a gene. Germline V gene data show CDR1 as WSHSY and CDR2 as SAAADI. CDR3 region: CASRIAGDTGELFF. CDR3 sequence (DNA): TGCGCCAGCAGGATAGCGGGGGACACCGGGGAGCTGTTTTTT.

J is TRBJ1-1 and V is TRBV6-4, with D possibly TRBD1 on 6 matching bases. This CDR3 is built from 13 residues. The ends were cut back, 5 bases at V and 4 bases at J, with 11 bases in the middle. CDR1 MRHNA and CDR2 SNTAGT come from the germline V gene. CDR3 loop: CASSPEGGTEAFF. The CDR3 DNA is TGTGCCAGCAGTCCCGAAGGGGGCACTGAAGCTTTCTTT.

The chain links TRBV25-1 to TRBJ2-2; no firm D call. This CDR3 spans 11 amino acids. In germline, CDR1 is MGHDK, CDR2 SYGVNS. Trimming stripped 8 bases from V and 5 bases from J, with 6 bases between. The CDR3 nucleotides are TGTGCCAGCTCAACTACCGGGGAGCTGTTTTTT. This codes for CASSTTGELFF.

The chain employs TRBV19 and TRBJ2-5; 7 positions match TRBD1. The CDR3 totals 16 residues. Germline CDR1 is LNHDA and CDR2 is SQIVND (reference sequence). The J segment lost 5 bases and the V segment lost 3 bases, leaving 12 bases of the junction unmatched. The CDR3 DNA sequence: TGTGCCAGTAGTATGTCCGCCCGACAGGGTTGGGAGACCCAGTACTTC. This gives the protein CASSMSARQGWETQYF.

This clone was picked up a small number of times. The rearrangement links TRBV7-9 to TRBJ1-2; no clear D. The ends were cut back, 5 bases at V and 8 bases at J, with 12 bases in the middle. Germline CDR1 SEHNR, CDR2 FQNEAQ (reference sequence). CDR3 length equals 12 residues. Here the CDR3 DNA reads TGTGCCAGCAGCCTTTCATGGGAGGGCTACACCTTC. This sequence encodes CASSLSWEGYTF.

In its sample, this clone was seen a few times. V is TRBV18 and J is TRBJ1-1; 9 bases are a match to TRBD1. V was pared by 0 bases and J by 7 bases, with 3 bases of the junction left unmatched. Germline V gene lookup returns CDR1 KGHSH and CDR2 LQKENI. The CDR3 contains 14 residues. CDR3 amino acids: CASSPPGQGGEAFF. CDR3 nucleotide sequence: TGTGCCAGCTCACCACCGGGACAGGGCGGTGAAGCTTTCTTT.

The V gene is TRBV6-5, the J gene TRBJ1-1, with 10 bases that match TRBD1. V lost 6 bases and J lost 11; bases outside the gene matches: 9. CDR1 is MNHEY, CDR2 SVGAGI, per germline. The CDR3 length is 13 residues. In DNA form, the CDR3 reads TGTGCCAGCAGGGGGACAGGGGCGCGGGATGCTTTCTTT. It specifies CASRGTGARDAFF.

The rearrangement joins TRBV7-9 to TRBJ2-7, with 9 nucleotides matching TRBD2. V dropped 1 base and J dropped 1; count of bases not matched to a gene: 11. This CDR3 has 18 residues. Germline V gene sequence: CDR1 SEHNR, CDR2 FQNEAQ (reference sequence). The CDR3 loop reads CASSLDSWLAGRSYEQYF. The CDR3, as DNA: TGTGCCAGCAGCTTAGATTCTTGGCTAGCGGGGAGATCCTACGAGCAGTACTTC.

V is TRBV5-6 and J is TRBJ2-7, with TRBD1 as a possible D gene (6 bases). This CDR3 is built from 14 residues. V lost 0 bases and J 4 bases, leaving 11 bases between the germline ends. Germline CDR1 reads SGHDT; CDR2 reads YYEEEE. The CDR3 DNA is TGTGCCAGCAGCTTGGGCAGGGGACCTTACGAGCAGTACTTC. The encoded protein is CASSLGRGPYEQYF.

The genes are TRBV5-1 and TRBJ1-2, with D perhaps matching TRBD1 (6 bases). Germline V gene sequence: CDR1 SGHRS, CDR2 YFSETQ. V shed 0 bases and J shed 4 bases, with 13 bases lying between them. CDR3 size: 15 residues. The CDR3 DNA reads TGCGCCAGCAGCTTGGTAGAGGGGGATTTCTATGGCTACACCTTC. Its translation is CASSLVEGDFYGYTF.

The table lists this clone with a few counts. The chain joins TRBV11-1 to TRBJ1-4; D gene unclear. Germline assignment: CDR1 SGHAT and CDR2 FQDESV (reference sequence). Trimming took off 8 bases at V and 13 bases at J, with 23 bases between the two ends. There are 14 residues in the CDR3. This CDR3 reads CASSKRSGSERLFF. In DNA, the CDR3 is TGTGCCAGCTCGAAACGGTCCGGCTCCGAGCGACTGTTTTTT.

As regards this clone: This CDR3 is also generated by other DNA sequences in the sample. This chain links TRBV18 with TRBJ1-2, with D perhaps matching TRBD1 (6 bases). CDR1 is KGHSH, CDR2 LQKENI, per germline. V dropped 3 bases and J dropped 1 base, with 9 bases sitting between them. There are 14 residues in the CDR3. CDR3 in amino acids: CASSPNRDNYGYTF. In DNA, the CDR3 is TGTGCCAGCTCACCGAACAGGGATAACTATGGCTACACCTTC.

This chain joins TRBV18 and TRBJ2-7; a weak D match, TRBD1 (6 bases). Germline CDR1 and CDR2: KGHSH and LQKENI. The CDR3 has 13 residues. V shed 3 bases and J shed 6 bases, with 12 bases lying between them. The CDR3 protein is CASSPHRDGEQYF. The CDR3 DNA sequence: TGTGCCAGCTCACCTCACAGGGACGGCGAGCAGTACTTC.

The rearrangement joins TRBV2 to TRBJ1-2; D remains unclear. From germline, CDR1 is SNHLY and CDR2 FYNNEI. This CDR3 has 11 residues. The CDR3 nucleotides are TGTGCAACGAGGGTTTCGCATGGCTACACCTTC. The encoded protein is CATRVSHGYTF.

The chain links TRBV30 to TRBJ1-5; D not certain. V dropped 3 bases and J dropped 1 base, with 10 bases sitting between them. The CDR3 runs 14 residues. Germline CDR1 and CDR2: GTSNPN and SVGIG (reference sequence). CDR3 loop: CAWSVPGSNQPQHF. DNA of the CDR3: TGTGCCTGGAGCGTCCCAGGAAGCAATCAGCCCCAGCATTTT.

The chain has TRBV4-3 and TRBJ1-2; 7 nucleotides match TRBD1. In germline, CDR1 is LGHNA, CDR2 YSLEER. There are 14 residues in the CDR3. The trim removed 4 bases at V and 4 bases at J, leaving 6 bases unmatched. For the CDR3, the DNA is TGCGCCAGCAGCCGAGAGGGGGCAAGCTATGGCTACACCTTC. Its protein product is CASSREGASYGYTF.

The DNA of the CDR3 is TGTGCCAGCAGCCCAGGGACAGGGGGGAGCGAGCAGTACTTC. It translates to CASSPGTGGSEQYF. The rearrangement joins TRBV7-9 to TRBJ2-7; 11 bases map to TRBD1. Germline CDR1 and CDR2: SEHNR and FQNEAQ (reference sequence). The CDR3 is 14 amino acids. V dropped 5 bases and J dropped 6; count of bases not matched to a gene: 6.

This chain connects TRBV5-5 to TRBJ1-4; possibly TRBD1 for D (6 bases). This CDR3 region has 15 residues. Trimming stripped 2 bases from V and 3 bases from J, with 11 bases between. The germline CDR1 and CDR2 sequences are SGHKS and YYEKEE (reference sequence). This CDR3 reads CASSLTGLSNEKLFF. The CDR3, as DNA: TGTGCCAGCAGCTTAACAGGGCTTTCTAATGAAAAACTGTTTTTT. Full variable domain (rest looked up from reference TRBV5-5 and TRBJ1-4): DAGVTQSPTHLIKTRGQQVTLRCSPISGHKSVSWYQQVLGQGPQFIFQYYEKEERGRGNFPDRFSARQFPNYSSELNVNALLLGDSALYLCASSLTGLSNEKLFFGSGTQLSVL.